This T cell receptor (beta chain) was captured by sequencing in a study of blood T cell repertoires in COVID-19. Across the whole study: PBMCs, B-cell-depleted T cells, or T cells provided the cDNA or gDNA that made up the material.

Unmatched junction bases numbered 13, after V lost 7 bases and J lost 7 bases. The germline V gene has CDR1 MNHEY and CDR2 SMNVEV (reference sequence). The CDR3 runs 14 residues. TCRdb's table, derived via immunoSEQ multiplex PCR, lists solely in-frame clones and lacks some. This sample carries about 190,000 clones, 86% of them seen once, and the ten largest clones take 7.5% to 10%. Material for sequencing was PBMCs or T cells enriched from blood (not recorded which). The gene calls are TRBV27 and TRBJ2-7; 7 positions match TRBD2. This sequence originates from a woman aged 25 to 39 who had recovered from COVID-19. The CDR3 spells CASNPGGSPKEQYF. CDR3 DNA sequence: TGTGCCAGCAACCCCGGCGGGAGTCCAAAAGAGCAGTACTTC.